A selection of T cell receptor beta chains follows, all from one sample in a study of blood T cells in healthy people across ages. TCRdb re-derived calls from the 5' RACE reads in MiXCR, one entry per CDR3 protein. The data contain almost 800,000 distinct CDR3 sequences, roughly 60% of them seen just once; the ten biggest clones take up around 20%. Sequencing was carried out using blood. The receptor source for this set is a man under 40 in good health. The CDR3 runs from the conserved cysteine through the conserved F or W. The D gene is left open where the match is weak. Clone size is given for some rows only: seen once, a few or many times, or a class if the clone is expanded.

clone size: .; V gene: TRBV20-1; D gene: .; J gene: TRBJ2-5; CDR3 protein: CSARRDSGSQYF; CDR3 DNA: TGCAGTGCTAGACGGGATTCGGGATCCCAGTACTTC
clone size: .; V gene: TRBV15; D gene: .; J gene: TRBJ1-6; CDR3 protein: CATKGDRGGSPLHF; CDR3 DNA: TGTGCCACCAAGGGTGACAGAGGGGGTTCACCCCTCCACTTT
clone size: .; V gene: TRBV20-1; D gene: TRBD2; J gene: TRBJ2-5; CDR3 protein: CSARDASGGQETQYF; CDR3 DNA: TGCAGTGCTAGAGACGCAAGCGGGGGACAAGAGACCCAGTACTTC
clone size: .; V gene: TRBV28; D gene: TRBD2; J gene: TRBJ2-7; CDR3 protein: CASSSSGSFYNEQYF; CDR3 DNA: TGTGCCAGCAGTTCGAGCGGGAGTTTTTATAACGAGCAGTACTTC
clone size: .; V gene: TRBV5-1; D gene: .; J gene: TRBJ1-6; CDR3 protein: CASSSTDGHYPPLHF; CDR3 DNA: TGCGCCAGCAGCTCAACCGACGGTCACTATCCACCCCTCCACTTT
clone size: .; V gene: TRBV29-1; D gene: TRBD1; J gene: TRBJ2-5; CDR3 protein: CSVSTGGAETQYF; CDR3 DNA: TGCAGCGTCAGTACAGGGGGCGCAGAGACCCAGTACTTC
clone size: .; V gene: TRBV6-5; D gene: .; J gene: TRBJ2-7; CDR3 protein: CASSYGPQYEQYF; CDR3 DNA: TGTGCCAGCAGTTACGGACCCCAATACGAGCAGTACTTC
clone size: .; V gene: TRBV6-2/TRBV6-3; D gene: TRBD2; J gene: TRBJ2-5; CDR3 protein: CASSQRDYETQYF; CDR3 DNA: TGTGCCAGCAGTCAGAGGGACTACGAGACCCAGTACTTC
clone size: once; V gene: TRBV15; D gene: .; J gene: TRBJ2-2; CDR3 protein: CATSRALAVTGELFF; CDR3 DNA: TGTGCCACCAGCAGAGCTCTAGCCGTCACCGGGGAGCTGTTTTTT
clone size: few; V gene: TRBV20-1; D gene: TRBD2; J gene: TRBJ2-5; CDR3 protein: CSARDLEGGSTETQYF; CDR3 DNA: TGCAGTGCTAGAGATTTGGAGGGAGGGAGTACGGAGACCCAGTACTTC
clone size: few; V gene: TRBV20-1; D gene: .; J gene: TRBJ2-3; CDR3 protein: CSARPLGAYDTQYF; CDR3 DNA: TGCAGTGCTAGACCACTGGGAGCTTATGATACGCAGTATTTT
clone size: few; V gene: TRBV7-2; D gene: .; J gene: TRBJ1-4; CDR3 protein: CASSPRQAGGEKLFF; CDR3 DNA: TGTGCCAGCAGCCCACGACAGGCTGGGGGTGAAAAACTGTTTTTT
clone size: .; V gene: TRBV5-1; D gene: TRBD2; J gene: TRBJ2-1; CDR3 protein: CASSGRTSGRTNEQFF; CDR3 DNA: TGCGCCAGCAGCGGGAGGACTAGCGGGAGGACCAATGAGCAGTTCTTC
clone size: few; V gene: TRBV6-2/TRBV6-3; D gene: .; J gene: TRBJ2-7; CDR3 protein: CASRGTGTSRYEQYF; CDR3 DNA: TGTGCCAGCAGGGGGACAGGGACTAGTCGCTACGAGCAGTACTTC
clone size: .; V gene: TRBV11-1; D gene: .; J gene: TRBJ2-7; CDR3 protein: CASRPSSIGGSYEQYF; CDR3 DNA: TGTGCCAGCAGACCATCCTCAATCGGGGGCTCCTACGAGCAGTACTTC
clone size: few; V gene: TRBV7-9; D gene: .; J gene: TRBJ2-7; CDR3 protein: CASSPRTVVGEQYF; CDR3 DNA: TGTGCCAGCAGCCCTCGGACCGTCGTAGGCGAGCAGTACTTC
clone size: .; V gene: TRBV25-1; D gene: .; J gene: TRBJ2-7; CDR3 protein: CASSEWGSWYEQYF; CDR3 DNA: TGTGCCAGCAGTGAATGGGGTAGTTGGTACGAGCAGTACTTC
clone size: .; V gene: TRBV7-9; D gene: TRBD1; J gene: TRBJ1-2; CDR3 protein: CASLTTGGGSYTF; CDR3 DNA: TGTGCCAGCCTAACGACAGGGGGCGGGAGCTACACCTTC
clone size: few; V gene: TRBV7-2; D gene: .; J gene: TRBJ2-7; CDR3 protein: CASSTQEGTEQYF; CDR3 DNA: TGTGCCAGCAGCACCCAAGAGGGTACCGAGCAGTACTTC
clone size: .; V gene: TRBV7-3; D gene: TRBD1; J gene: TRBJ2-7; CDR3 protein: CASSLGQGWNEQYF; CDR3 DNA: TGTGCCAGCAGCCTAGGACAGGGTTGGAACGAGCAGTACTTC
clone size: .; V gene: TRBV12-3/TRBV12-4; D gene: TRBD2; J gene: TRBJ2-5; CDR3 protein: CASSFASGSQETQYF; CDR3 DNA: TGTGCCAGCAGTTTTGCTAGCGGGAGCCAAGAGACCCAGTACTTC
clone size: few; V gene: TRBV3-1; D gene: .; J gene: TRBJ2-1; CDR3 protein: CASRPRGEQFF; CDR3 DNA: TGTGCCAGCAGGCCTAGGGGTGAGCAGTTCTTC
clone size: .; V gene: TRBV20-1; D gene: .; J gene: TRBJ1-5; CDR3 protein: CSAIKSYSNQPQHF; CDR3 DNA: TGCAGTGCTATAAAGAGCTATAGCAATCAGCCCCAGCATTTT
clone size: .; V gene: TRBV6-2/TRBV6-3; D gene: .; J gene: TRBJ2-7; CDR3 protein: CASSRQDTRDEQYF; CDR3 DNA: TGTGCCAGCAGCCGCCAGGACACCCGGGACGAGCAGTACTTC